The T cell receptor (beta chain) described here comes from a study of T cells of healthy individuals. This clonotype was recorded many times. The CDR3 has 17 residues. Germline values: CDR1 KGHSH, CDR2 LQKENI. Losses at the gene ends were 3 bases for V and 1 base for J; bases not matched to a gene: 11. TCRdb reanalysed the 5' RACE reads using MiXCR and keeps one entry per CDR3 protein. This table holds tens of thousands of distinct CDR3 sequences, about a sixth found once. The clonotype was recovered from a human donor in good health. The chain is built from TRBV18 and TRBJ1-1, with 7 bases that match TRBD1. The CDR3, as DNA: TGTGCCAGCTCACCTTCCCGGGTGGGGACAGCGAACACTGAAGCTTTCTTT. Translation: CASSPSRVGTANTEAFF.